This TCR beta chain was retrieved from a study of cytomegalovirus exposure and HLA in healthy donors. The study's findings and limits: As was reported, the HLA-A and HLA-B alleles of most subjects were accurately predicted from TCR beta sequences. With DRB1 most and HLA-C fewest, TCR association rates differed between HLA loci in a later analysis.

Trimming left V 7 bases short and J 1 base short, with 13 bases between. This CDR3 has 15 amino acids. CDR1 MNHEY and CDR2 SMNVEV come from the germline V gene (reference sequence). This clone was seen just once. Its antigen remains unidentified. The PCR had 60 Vbeta and 13 Jbeta primers. Some clones are missing from TCRdb's copy, which holds only in-frame ones; the method was immunoSEQ multiplex PCR. The sample includes approximately 160,000 clones, 80% to 90% of them seen just once. The J gene is TRBJ2-2, the V gene TRBV27; D not certain. Material: PBMCs. The TCR sequence derives from a woman aged 18-30 years in good health and CMV-seronegative. The CDR3 sequence is CASMMSPGNTGELFF. CDR3 nucleotides: TGTGCCAGCATGATGAGCCCAGGGAACACCGGGGAGCTGTTTTTT.